This entry is about one T cell receptor beta chain. The data derive from a study of blood T cell repertoires in COVID-19. Study background: Samples came from the United States, Italy and Spain, spanning acute and convalescent COVID-19.

Germline values: CDR1 ENHRY, CDR2 SYGVKD. The CDR3 runs 19 residues. Trimming at V came to 0 bases and at J to 0 bases, leaving 8 bases not matched to a gene. Per the study methods: Amplification from reference gene primers served as the basis for estimated nucleated cell counts. Sequencing used immunoSEQ multiplex PCR; TCRdb keeps in-frame clones, though not all of them. The V and J calls and the clone size are those of that table, but D and trimming were determined from the DNA. The data contain 80,000 to 90,000 clones, approximately 80% of them singletons. Sample: peripheral blood. The genes are TRBV10-3 and TRBJ2-4, with 10 positions matching TRBD1. The source is a woman in her 70s with acute or convalescent COVID-19. Here the CDR3 DNA reads TGTGCCATCAGTGAGTCGGGACAGGGGTCCCTATCAGCCAAAAACATTCAGTACTTC. Residues: CAISESGQGSLSAKNIQYF.